These 26 T cell receptor beta chains were sequenced from one sample in a study of T cell clonotyping in hematopoietic cell transplantation. Data came from immunoSEQ multiplex PCR; TCRdb stores just in-frame clones and leaves some out. The sample lists under 6,500 clones; 90% to 95% were seen once. The sequencing here drew on peripheral blood mononuclear cells, taken 100 days after allogeneic stem cell transplant. Receptors originate from a female patient in her fifties or sixties who had an allogeneic stem cell transplant from an unrelated donor, so T cells may come from the graft donor. Some clones in this sample may be carry-over from other donors' samples.

J is TRBJ1-2 and V is TRBV6-6; 7 nucleotides line up with TRBD1. The CDR3 consists of 16 residues. Germline values: CDR1 MNHNY, CDR2 SVGAGI (reference sequence). V lost 4 bases to trimming and J lost 1 base; unmatched junction nucleotides: 9. CDR3 residues: CASSSPLGQINYGYTF. DNA for the CDR3: TGTGCCAGCAGTTCGCCCCTGGGACAGATTAACTATGGCTACACCTTC.

This clone was seen a few times. This chain uses TRBV2 with TRBJ2-1, with 11 bases fitting TRBD2. CDR1 and CDR2 from the germline V gene are SNHLY and FYNNEI. This CDR3 is 18 amino acids long. Trimming at V came to 3 bases and at J to 9 bases, leaving 16 bases not matched to a gene. CDR3 in amino acids: CASSDIRLTGLAAPEQFF. The CDR3 DNA is TGTGCCAGCAGTGACATACGCCTCACGGGACTAGCGGCTCCTGAGCAGTTCTTC.

The V and J genes are TRBV6-1 and TRBJ2-7; 7 bases match TRBD2. CDR1 is MNHNS, CDR2 SASEGT, per germline. The CDR3 sequence is 13 residues long. The V segment lost 4 bases and the J segment 6 bases; nucleotides outside the gene matches: 6. CDR3 sequence reads: CASSVAGRGEQYF. CDR3 DNA: TGTGCCAGCAGTGTTGCAGGGAGGGGCGAGCAGTACTTC.

This clone was seen just once. The gene calls are TRBV6-5 and TRBJ1-6; TRBD1 agrees at 8 bases. Germline CDR1 and CDR2: MNHEY and SVGAGI. V shed 6 bases, J shed 9 bases, and the junction held 4 bases outside the gene matches. This CDR3 spans 13 amino acids. The DNA for the CDR3 is TGTGCCAGCAGAAAACAGGGGGTTTCACCCCTCCACTTT. The encoded protein is CASRKQGVSPLHF.

The sample holds one count of this clone. The rearrangement joins TRBV11-2 to TRBJ1-2, with no clear D. The V gene's germline CDR1 is SGHAT and CDR2 FQNNGV. The CDR3 consists of 14 residues. With 3 bases removed from V and 2 bases from J, the gap between germline ends came to 10 bases. The CDR3 loop is CASSLTPANYGYTF. The CDR3 DNA sequence: TGTGCCAGCAGCTTGACACCAGCAAACTATGGCTACACCTTC. Looking up the rest from reference TRBV11-2 and TRBJ1-2 gives the full variable domain: EAGVAQSPRYKIIEKRQSVAFWCNPISGHATLYWYQQILGQGPKLLIQFQNNGVVDDSQLPKDRFSAERLKGVDSTLKIQPAKLEDSAVYLCASSLTPANYGYTFGSGTRLTVV.

The chain links TRBV7-2 to TRBJ2-7; D gene unclear. V was shortened by 3 bases and J by 2 bases, with 8 bases between the two germline ends. CDR1 and CDR2 (germline): SGHTA, FQGNSA. The CDR3 runs to 13 residues. CDR3 in amino acids: CASSFGSTYEQYF. The CDR3 nucleotides read TGTGCCAGCAGCTTCGGCAGCACCTACGAGCAGTACTTC.

The CDR3 reads CASSLGPRTDTQYF. Here the CDR3 DNA reads TGTGCCAGCAGCCTCGGACCCCGCACAGATACGCAGTATTTT. J is TRBJ2-3 and V is TRBV6-5; no clear D gene. The V end was cut by 6 bases, the J end by 1 base, with 11 bases between. The CDR3 consists of 14 residues. CDR1 is MNHEY and CDR2 is SVGAGI in the germline V gene.

This sequence joins TRBV6-6 and TRBJ1-5; D unclear. Trimming removed 7 bases at V and 3 bases at J, with 7 bases between. The length of the CDR3 is 12 residues. Germline lookup yields CDR1 MNHNY and CDR2 SVGAGI (reference sequence). This chain's CDR3 is CASTNFNQPQHF. The CDR3 DNA is TGTGCCAGCACCAACTTCAATCAGCCCCAGCATTTT.

This chain connects TRBV5-4 to TRBJ2-7; D perhaps matches TRBD1 (6 bases). This CDR3 comprises 12 residues. Looked up from germline, CDR1 is SGHNT and CDR2 is YYREEE (reference sequence). V was clipped by 4 bases and J by 2 bases, with 7 bases between them. The CDR3 nucleotides are TGTGCCAGCAGCGAGGGGGCCTACGAGCAGTACTTC. Amino acids: CASSEGAYEQYF.

This clone was seen a single time. This chain uses TRBV7-2 with TRBJ2-5; 8 bases map to TRBD1. The CDR3 length is 15 residues. J gave up 4 bases and V 5 bases, and 9 bases lay outside the gene matches. From germline, CDR1 is SGHTA and CDR2 FQGNSA. The CDR3 here is CASSPRTGWGETQYF. The CDR3, as DNA: TGTGCCAGCAGCCCGAGGACAGGGTGGGGAGAGACCCAGTACTTC.

V and J are TRBV5-1 and TRBJ2-7; the D gene could be TRBD1 or TRBD2 (5 bases each). Between the trimmed V and J ends, which lost 0 bases and 4 bases, there was a span of 11 bases. The CDR3 is made up of 14 amino acids. Germline V gene sequence: CDR1 SGHRS, CDR2 YFSETQ. CDR3 region: CASSLDTGLYEQYF. The CDR3 nucleotides are TGCGCCAGCAGCTTGGATACGGGGCTTTACGAGCAGTACTTC.

The chain has TRBV7-8 and TRBJ2-5; 9 bases line up with TRBD1. Germline loops: CDR1 SGHVS, CDR2 FQNEAQ. Trimming removed 5 bases from V and 5 bases from J; junction bases left unmatched: 12. The CDR3 runs to 16 residues. The CDR3 DNA follows: TGTGCCAGCAGCCCTCAGTCCGGGACAGGGTGGGAGACCCAGTACTTC. It specifies CASSPQSGTGWETQYF.

This clone was observed once. The chain uses TRBV27 and TRBJ1-6; D gene ambiguous. V was trimmed by 3 bases and J by 6 bases, leaving 15 bases between them. The CDR3 is made up of 16 amino acids. Germline CDR1 and CDR2: MNHEY and SMNVEV (reference sequence). CDR3 residues: CASSFNPPGFNSPLHF. CDR3 DNA sequence: TGTGCCAGCAGTTTCAACCCACCCGGGTTTAATTCACCCCTCCACTTT.

This clone has more than one count but fewer than ten. The V gene is TRBV20-1, the J gene TRBJ1-1; D is perhaps TRBD1 (5 bases). This CDR3 contains 11 residues. Germline assignment: CDR1 DFQATT and CDR2 SNEGSKA (reference sequence). V was shortened by 3 bases and J by 5 bases, with 7 bases between the two germline ends. The DNA of the CDR3 is TGCAGTGCTAGTGGGGGGACTGAAGCTTTCTTT. Translated: CSASGGTEAFF.

The V call is TRBV10-1, the J call TRBJ2-7; TRBD1 is a possible D gene (6 bases). Germline values: CDR1 WNHNN, CDR2 SYGVQD (reference sequence). V gave up 6 bases and J gave up 5 bases, with 20 bases separating them. This CDR3 contains 15 residues. The CDR3 loop reads CASRPRWTAYHEQYF. In nucleotides, the CDR3 is TGCGCCAGCAGGCCTCGCTGGACAGCCTACCACGAGCAGTACTTC.

The chain joins TRBV6-5 to TRBJ1-1, with a possible D match to TRBD1 (6 bases). Germline V gene data show CDR1 as MNHEY and CDR2 as SVGAGI. Deletions cut 1 base from V and 8 bases from J, with 11 bases between. The CDR3 totals 13 residues. The CDR3, as DNA: TGTGCCAGCAGTTACTTACAGGGTGGGGAAGCTTTCTTT. Residues: CASSYLQGGEAFF.

Only one count was recorded for this clone. The CDR3 here is CASSLFSLLSYEQYF. DNA for the CDR3: TGTGCCAGCAGTTTATTTTCGCTCCTGAGCTACGAGCAGTACTTC. This rearrangement joins TRBV27 to TRBJ2-7; no reliable D call. With 1 base removed from V and 3 bases from J, the gap between germline ends came to 13 bases. Germline values: CDR1 MNHEY, CDR2 SMNVEV (reference sequence). CDR3 length: 15 residues.

The rearrangement joins TRBV7-8 to TRBJ1-4; TRBD1 might be the D (5 bases). V was shortened by 3 bases and J by 0 bases, with 11 bases between the two germline ends. The CDR3 runs 16 residues. Germline CDR1 is SGHVS and CDR2 is FQNEAQ. The CDR3 DNA reads as TGTGCCAGCAGCTTTGGCAGGGCCGCAACTAATGAAAAACTGTTTTTT. Its translation: CASSFGRAATNEKLFF.

This clone is large in the sample. The rearrangement uses TRBV6-5 and TRBJ1-2; no definite D call. Trimming pared 7 bases from V and 5 bases from J, leaving 20 bases between. Looked up from germline, CDR1 is MNHEY and CDR2 is SVGAGI. The CDR3 is 15 residues long. This CDR3 reads CASTLSSAAPYGYTF. CDR3 nucleotides: TGTGCCAGCACCCTAAGCTCTGCAGCTCCTTATGGCTACACCTTC.

The V gene is TRBV6-5, the J gene TRBJ2-1; 13 positions agree with TRBD2. CDR3 length equals 15 residues. The germline V gene encodes CDR1 MNHEY and CDR2 SVGAGI. V trimming: 5 bases; J trimming: 7 bases; junction bases outside the gene matches: 5. The CDR3 DNA is TGTGCCAGCAGTACCGGGACTAGCGGGGTGAATGAGCAGTTCTTC. Protein sequence: CASSTGTSGVNEQFF.

The rearrangement links TRBV6-1 to TRBJ2-7; D perhaps matches TRBD1 (6 bases). Germline V lookup: CDR1 MNHNS, CDR2 SASEGT. CDR3 length equals 14 residues. V dropped 0 bases and J dropped 3 bases, with 9 bases sitting between them. The CDR3 nucleotides read TGTGCCAGCAGTGAAGCCGGGACACTCTACGAGCAGTACTTC. Translated: CASSEAGTLYEQYF.

The rearrangement uses TRBV7-2 and TRBJ1-2; D is uncertain. The length of the CDR3 is 15 residues. V lost 3 bases and J lost 3, with 14 bases in between. Germline V lookup: CDR1 SGHTA, CDR2 FQGNSA. Here the CDR3 reads CASSLFGVADYGYTF. CDR3 DNA: TGTGCCAGCAGCTTGTTTGGGGTGGCCGACTATGGCTACACCTTC.

J is TRBJ2-5 and V is TRBV7-6; the D gene is possibly TRBD2 (6 bases). CDR1 is SGHVS and CDR2 is FNYEAQ in the germline V gene. The CDR3 length is 16 residues. Between the trimmed V and J ends, which lost 5 bases and 5 bases, there was a span of 21 bases. The CDR3 DNA reads as TGTGCCAGCAGCGCTAATCCCGGGTTACGGGGGGAGACCCAGTACTTC. Its protein product is CASSANPGLRGETQYF.

This chain uses TRBV4-1 with TRBJ1-3, with D possibly being TRBD1 (5 bases). CDR3 size: 12 residues. CDR1 and CDR2 (germline): MGHRA, YSYEKL. With 11 bases removed from V and 2 bases from J, the gap between germline ends came to 10 bases. The CDR3 here is CASAGAGNTIYF. Written as DNA, the CDR3 is TGCGCCTCTGCGGGGGCTGGAAACACCATATATTTT.

The chain combines TRBV5-1 with TRBJ2-3; 14 positions match TRBD2. Germline V lookup: CDR1 SGHRS, CDR2 YFSETQ. The CDR3 extends over 16 amino acids. The V gene end was trimmed by 4 bases and the J gene end by 8 bases; junction bases not matched to a gene: 9. For the CDR3, the DNA is TGCGCCAGCAGCCCGGGGACTAGCGGGGGCTCCTTTACGCAGTATTTT. Its translation: CASSPGTSGGSFTQYF.

The chain combines TRBV2 with TRBJ2-7, with a tentative D call TRBD1 (5 bases). Trimming stripped 6 bases from V and 5 bases from J, with 14 bases between. The CDR3 extends over 13 amino acids. Germline V CDR1 and CDR2: SNHLY, FYNNEI. Written as DNA, the CDR3 is TGTGCCAGCAGCCAGGACAATTTCAACGAGCAGTACTTC. This encodes CASSQDNFNEQYF.